Below are 22 T cell receptor beta chains sequenced from a single sample in a study of molecular identifiers for immune sequencing clone quantification. One entry per CDR3 protein, called by TCRdb with MiXCR from the PCR reads. The table has approximately 40,000 distinct CDR3 sequences, around 18% seen once. What was sequenced was naive CD8+ T cells from blood, with Jurkat cell RNA spiked in. Sample subset: FACS-sorted CD8+CD4-CCR7+CD45RA+ naive T cells. These receptors were obtained from a human donor in good health. Some libraries in this study had Jurkat cell RNA spiked in.

This clonotype was recorded at least ten times. V usage is TRBV4-2 and J usage is TRBJ2-1; no definite D call. The CDR3 is 12 amino acids. V lost 3 bases and J 5 bases, leaving 5 bases between the germline ends. From germline, CDR1 is LGHNA and CDR2 YNFKEQ. The CDR3 region is CASSHGHNEQFF. The CDR3 bases are TGTGCCAGCAGCCATGGGCACAATGAGCAGTTCTTC.

J is TRBJ2-2 and V is TRBV9; a weak D match, TRBD1 (6 bases). CDR1 and CDR2 (germline): SGDLS, YYNGEE. Trimming took 3 bases from V and 6 from J, leaving 12 bases between them. The CDR3 has 14 residues. The CDR3 protein is CASSETGLSGELFF. CDR3 nucleotides: TGTGCCAGCAGCGAAACAGGGCTTTCCGGGGAGCTGTTTTTT.

This clonotype appeared many times. The V and J genes are TRBV20-1 and TRBJ2-7, with 10 bases aligning to TRBD1. There are 11 residues in the CDR3. Per germline, CDR1 DFQATT and CDR2 SNEGSKA (reference sequence). The J segment lost 6 bases and the V segment lost 5 bases, leaving 1 base of the junction unmatched. The CDR3: CSAGTGAEQYF. CDR3 nucleotide sequence: TGCAGTGCTGGGACAGGGGCCGAGCAGTACTTC.

This clonotype was detected ten times or more. The chain uses TRBV4-3 and TRBJ2-2; maybe TRBD2 (6 bases). Trimming pared 0 bases from V and 5 bases from J, leaving 16 bases between. This CDR3 has 17 amino acids. Germline CDR1 reads LGHNA; CDR2 reads YSLEER. The CDR3 DNA sequence: TGCGCCAGCAGCCAAGATCGGATCGGGGCGGGAACCGGGGAGCTGTTTTTT. Translating gives CASSQDRIGAGTGELFF.

Many counts were recorded for this clonotype. V and J are TRBV20-1 and TRBJ2-7; unclear D gene. The V end was cut by 6 bases, the J end by 3 bases, with 9 bases between. Germline assignment: CDR1 DFQATT and CDR2 SNEGSKA (reference sequence). There are 11 residues in the CDR3. In DNA form, the CDR3 reads TGCAGTGCGCTGATTGGCTACGAGCAGTACTTC. Translating it yields CSALIGYEQYF.

This clonotype was counted ten times or more. The chain uses TRBV27 and TRBJ1-2; possible D gene TRBD1, 6 bases. Germline CDR1 MNHEY, CDR2 SMNVEV (reference sequence). CDR3 size: 13 residues. V shed 9 bases and J shed 7 bases, with 18 bases lying between them. This chain's CDR3 is CASSGGAWLGYTF. The CDR3 nucleotides are TGTGCCAGTTCGGGGGGGGCCTGGCTTGGCTACACCTTC.

This clonotype was counted ten times or more. The chain carries TRBV20-1 and TRBJ2-1; no reliable D call. Germline values: CDR1 DFQATT, CDR2 SNEGSKA (reference sequence). The CDR3 covers 11 residues. V lost 6 bases and J 9 bases, leaving 12 bases between the germline ends. CDR3 nucleotide sequence: TGCAGTGCCCCCATGGTAACTGAGCAGTTCTTC. It translates to CSAPMVTEQFF.

This clonotype was detected many times. The chain combines TRBV7-9 with TRBJ2-2, with D perhaps matching TRBD2 (5 bases). The CDR3 sequence is 17 residues long. Looked up from germline, CDR1 is SEHNR and CDR2 is FQNEAQ (reference sequence). Trimming removed 4 bases at V and 3 bases at J, with 18 bases between. The CDR3 loop is CASSYPVMEVHTGELFF. The CDR3 DNA reads as TGTGCCAGCAGCTACCCAGTGATGGAGGTCCACACCGGGGAGCTGTTTTTT.

This clonotype was counted a few times. This rearrangement joins TRBV5-6 to TRBJ2-7; 8 nucleotides agree with TRBD2. With 4 bases clipped from V and 3 bases from J, the junction kept 9 bases outside the gene matches. The CDR3 sequence is 15 residues long. The germline CDR1 and CDR2 sequences are SGHDT and YYEEEE. The CDR3 region is CASSAGGSFGYEQYF. CDR3 sequence (DNA): TGTGCCAGCAGCGCGGGGGGATCTTTTGGCTACGAGCAGTACTTC.

The chain combines TRBV6-6 with TRBJ2-7, with 11 positions matching TRBD1. V was pared by 7 bases and J by 6 bases, with 5 bases of the junction left unmatched. Germline lookup yields CDR1 MNHNY and CDR2 SVGAGI (reference sequence). The CDR3 runs 13 residues. The chain's CDR3 is CASTGQGALEQYF. The CDR3 nucleotides read TGTGCCAGCACTGGACAGGGGGCGCTCGAGCAGTACTTC.

This clonotype showed up many times. The rearrangement joins TRBV4-3 to TRBJ2-1; 8 bases agree with TRBD1. Trimming at V came to 1 base and at J to 7 bases, leaving 6 bases not matched to a gene. The CDR3 consists of 15 residues. CDR1 and CDR2 from the germline V gene are LGHNA and YSLEER. The CDR3 protein is CASSQGTGYGNEQFF. The CDR3 DNA follows: TGCGCCAGCAGCCAAGGGACAGGGTATGGTAATGAGCAGTTCTTC.

This clonotype was found a few times. This sequence joins TRBV6-2 or TRBV6-3 and TRBJ2-7; TRBD2 matches 10 bases. After removal of 6 bases from V and 5 bases from J, the junction contained 7 bases not matched to a gene. Germline loops: CDR1 MNHEY, CDR2 SVGEGT. The CDR3 extends over 14 amino acids. CDR3 region: CASSLSGRANEQYF. Written as DNA, the CDR3 is TGTGCCAGCAGCCTCAGCGGGAGGGCGAACGAGCAGTACTTC.

As for this clonotype: A read error may be the cause here, since a much bigger clone is one base away. This rearrangement joins TRBV7-8 to TRBJ2-1; D not certain. The CDR3 runs 13 residues. The germline V gene has CDR1 SGHVS and CDR2 FQNEAQ. The germline V and J ends were trimmed by 5 bases and 8 bases, with 13 bases remaining between them. The CDR3 loop is CASSRLDRDEQFF. CDR3 bases: TGTGCCAGCAGCCGCCTGGACCGCGATGAGCAGTTCTTC.

V is TRBV12-3 or TRBV12-4 and J is TRBJ2-7; D is uncertain. Between the trimmed V and J ends, which lost 8 bases and 5 bases, there was a span of 16 bases. This CDR3 comprises 13 residues. The CDR3, as DNA: TGTGCCAGCTCCTGGACGGAAGAACACGAGCAGTACTTC. Translation gives CASSWTEEHEQYF.

The chain uses TRBV12-3 or TRBV12-4 and TRBJ2-1; D is undetermined. The V and J ends lost 3 bases and 5 bases respectively, with 8 bases between them. There are 13 residues in the CDR3. The DNA of the CDR3 is TGTGCCAGCAGTTTTCCCTTTAACAATGAGCAGTTCTTC. Translated: CASSFPFNNEQFF.

Of note for this clonotype: A clone one base away is much larger, so this may be a read error. The chain uses TRBV7-2 and TRBJ2-5; TRBD1 agrees at 8 bases. The CDR3 has 16 amino acids. J was trimmed by 7 bases and V by 2 bases; bases with no gene match: 12. Germline loops: CDR1 SGHTA, CDR2 FQGNSA. The CDR3 here is CASSLWLGQVGVTQYF. In DNA form, the CDR3 reads TGTGCCAGCAGCTTATGGTTGGGACAGGTGGGAGTGACCCAGTACTTC.

This clonotype was counted many times. The rearrangement joins TRBV4-3 to TRBJ2-1, with unresolved D. There are 12 residues in the CDR3. Looked up from germline, CDR1 is LGHNA and CDR2 is YSLEER. V gave up 0 bases and J gave up 7 bases, with 4 bases separating them. CDR3 in DNA: TGCGCCAGCAGCCAAGATTCGAATGAGCAGTTCTTC. Its translation is CASSQDSNEQFF.

This clonotype was observed at least ten times. The chain is built from TRBV27 and TRBJ2-2, with 10 bases aligning to TRBD2. V lost 3 bases and J lost 4; bases outside the gene matches: 2. This CDR3 comprises 15 residues. Per the germline V gene, CDR1 is MNHEY and CDR2 is SMNVEV (reference sequence). CDR3 in DNA: TGTGCCAGCAGTTTTTGGACTAGCGGCACCGGGGAGCTGTTTTTT. Translating gives CASSFWTSGTGELFF.

Concerning this clonotype itself: This may stem from a read error, because a much larger clone lies one nucleotide away. This sequence joins TRBV11-3 and TRBJ2-7; D remains unclear. CDR1 is SGHNT, CDR2 YENEEA, per germline. This CDR3 is 13 amino acids long. V lost 5 bases, J lost 9 bases, and 17 bases lay in between. The CDR3 sequence: CASSLGGGNVQYF. In DNA, the CDR3 is TGTGCCAGCAGCCTTGGTGGCGGCAACGTGCAGTACTTC.

The chain employs TRBV28 and TRBJ1-6, with 9 bases fitting TRBD1. The length of the CDR3 is 17 residues. V shed 6 bases and J 8 bases; nucleotides not matched to a gene: 14. The germline V gene encodes CDR1 MDHEN and CDR2 SYDVKM. Here the CDR3 DNA reads TGTGCCAGCAGCCTACAGGGGGCGGACTTCACGTATTCACCCCTCCACTTT. It is translated as CASSLQGADFTYSPLHF.

This clonotype was counted at least ten times. The chain combines TRBV7-9 with TRBJ2-7; 7 nucleotides agree with TRBD1. The CDR3 contains 14 residues. V trimming: 5 bases; J trimming: 3 bases; junction bases outside the gene matches: 7. Germline CDR1 reads SEHNR; CDR2 reads FQNEAQ (reference sequence). CDR3 in amino acids: CASSPPGQSYEQYF. CDR3 nucleotides: TGTGCCAGCAGCCCTCCGGGACAGAGCTACGAGCAGTACTTC.

This clonotype was detected a few times. This sequence joins TRBV9 and TRBJ2-1, with 8 bases that match TRBD1. In germline, CDR1 is SGDLS, CDR2 YYNGEE. The CDR3 is made up of 14 amino acids. J lost 6 bases, V lost 4 bases, and 6 bases had no gene match. The CDR3 region is CASSPATGVNEQFF. The CDR3 region has the DNA TGTGCCAGCAGCCCAGCGACAGGGGTCAATGAGCAGTTCTTC. Complete variable domain (other parts from reference TRBV9 and TRBJ2-1): DSGVTQTPKHLITATGQRVTLRCSPRSGDLSVYWYQQSLDQGLQFLIQYYNGEERAKGNILERFSAQQFPDLHSELNLSSLELGDSALYFCASSPATGVNEQFFGPGTRLTVL.